The present TCR beta chain was sequenced within a study of shared clonotypes between healthy human individuals (dated by TCRdb to about 2020). Background on the whole study: A couple of women and a few men aged 18 to 49 years were included in the cohort. Per donor, leukapheresis produced somewhere between about 0.94 and 9.5 billion PBMCs. For each donor, CD4 naive and CD4 memory were each run on three plates, CD8 naive on two plates, and CD8 memory on one plate. To estimate repertoire size and how much clonotype sharing occurs between individuals, the study deeply sequenced the blood TCR repertoires of roughly 5 healthy adults. Different laboratories and diverse techniques were used to prepare libraries and sequence TCR repertoires, to increase sequencing depth and limit assay-specific biases.

TCR CDR3 regions were amplified from genomic DNA by multiplex PCR using the deep immunoSEQ assay. Extracted genomic DNA from each cell subset was distributed evenly across all wells of several immunoSEQ 96-well plates, and each plate was treated as a replicate. For sorted subsets, each replicate PCR was loaded with 200 ng genomic DNA, equivalent to about 30,000 T cell genomes. The purified libraries were quantified using a Qubit 3.0 fluorometer, sized with a Bioanalyzer 2100, and then quantified again using the KAPA Library Quantification kit. Each immunoSEQ 96-well plate was sequenced on its own single-read 150-cycle Illumina NextSeq 550 flow cell. On the authors' methods: The immunoSEQ output contained only junctional sequences without quality scores, so filtering could not match that applied to full-length reads. To assign V/J genes and CDR3, sequences were annotated against IMGT germline references using PyIR, a Python wrapper for IgBLAST v1.9. Reads were filtered out if the reads had weak V/J assignments (E-value above 1e-6), no CDR3, stop codons, out-of-frame junctions, or ambiguous translated residues. A V3J clonotype was defined by an identical inferred V gene, J gene, and CDR3 amino acid sequence. To compute the percentage overlap between repertoires, the number of shared unique clonotypes was divided by the size of the smaller repertoire. Richness of each repertoire was evaluated using RTK rarefaction, the Chao1 estimator, and Recon v2.1 estimates of unobserved clonotypes. Generation probabilities for all TCRbeta clonotypes obtained by the gDNA method from a handful of donors were computed using OLGA. Here the immuneACCESS table is served through TCRdb, limited to in-frame sequences with V and J called. Missing clones are a known gap in these copies; in checked studies unresolved V genes cover under half, and the rest lacks a known reason. V, J and clone size derive from that table, while D and trimming were established from the DNA sequence. This sample gives around 2.3 million clones in total; 95% of them show up just once. The ten largest make up roughly 0.13% of the sample.

Study-wide conclusions, independent of this receptor: The genetic and exposure-history diversity represented was limited by the small number of donors. Estimated clonotype richness was generally larger for naive than for memory subsets. Only blood was sampled, and tissue TCR repertoires likely differ from those in blood. Pairwise subsampling indicated that sequencing depth was expected to affect the degree of clonotype sharing among donors. Rarefaction of sorted-subset datasets indicated incomplete sequencing despite the large sequencing depth. Clonotypes shared by all four sorted-subset donors showed higher generation probabilities than non-shared clonotypes. Approximately 5% of naive CD4, 3.5% of naive CD8, around 2.3% of memory CD4, and about 0.4% of memory CD8 clonotypes were shared across a few donors.

The CDR3 sequence holds 15 residues, the cysteine and phenylalanine included. The only DNA kept is the CDR3, 45 bases in frame from the first base. Via the germline V gene, CDR1 is SGHVS and CDR2 FQNEAQ. The junction shows trimming of 3 bases on V and 5 bases on J, and the gene matches do not reach 9 bases of it. Donors were healthy HIV-negative adults with no recently reported acute infections or vaccinations. Only Caucasian adults living in Nashville, Tennessee, USA were represented among the donors. CD4+ T cells were enriched by magnetic negative selection, after which naive cells were positively selected on CD45RA and the negative fraction was taken as the memory subset. After blood collection by leukapheresis, PBMCs were isolated using Ficoll-Histopaque density gradient centrifugation and then cryopreserved in the vapor phase of liquid nitrogen. Purity and quantity of every magnetically sorted T cell population were checked by analytical flow cytometry. From each sorted fraction, genomic DNA was isolated and quantified by UV absorbance on a Nanodrop 2000c.

As to this clone: Its antigen is not yet known. Qualities for individual bases were not recorded, and no much larger clone is one base off.

The clonotype comes from a man between 18 and 35 years old in good health. The chain employs TRBV7-8 and TRBJ1-2; 7 central nucleotides agree with TRBD1. The sample was naive CD4+ T cells sorted from blood. The sample's cell subset or site label, in plain terms: CD45RA+ positively selected. For the CDR3, the sequence is CASSLDGQAAYGYTF. The DNA sequence is TGTGCCAGCAGCTTGGACGGACAGGCGGCATATGGCTACACCTTC.